This T cell receptor beta chain was observed in a study of blood T cell repertoires in COVID-19. Whole-study context: Samples taken during acute and convalescent COVID-19 were collected in the United States, Italy and Spain.

The CDR3 totals 14 residues. Trimming stripped 5 bases from V and 0 bases from J, with 10 bases between. CDR1 is SGHDN and CDR2 is FVKESK in the germline V gene. This table comes from immunoSEQ multiplex PCR, and its TCRdb copy is limited to in-frame clones, with some not included. There are around 190,000 clones in the sample; about 85% occur only once, and around 24% lies in the top ten. In terms of age and location, participants ranged from about 18 to 95 years and lived in roughly 22 US areas. Membership in each cohort depended on participant-reported clinical history. The sequenced sample consisted of PBMCs or T cells enriched from blood (not recorded which). The origin of this receptor is a woman in her forties in a cohort exposed to, infected with or recovered from COVID-19 (not recorded which). This chain connects TRBV14 to TRBJ1-1, with D uncertain. CDR3 DNA: TGTGCCAGCAGCGAAGGTTTTATGAACACTGAAGCTTTCTTT. It specifies CASSEGFMNTEAFF. Full variable domain (missing parts from reference TRBV14 and TRBJ1-1): EAGVTQFPSHSVIEKGQTVTLRCDPISGHDNLYWYRRVMGKEIKFLLHFVKESKQDESGMPNNRFLAERTGGTYSTLKVQPAELEDSGVYFCASSEGFMNTEAFFGQGTRLTVV.